This record looks at one TCR beta chain sequence and its context. The antigen remains unidentified. The CDR3 totals 15 residues. From germline, CDR1 is MNHEY and CDR2 SVGAGI. With 7 bases clipped from V and 3 bases from J, the junction kept 12 bases outside the gene matches. The sample is drawn from a study of shared clonotypes between healthy human individuals. Broader study findings: Naive subsets typically showed greater estimated richness than memory subsets. Represented diversity, genetic and exposure-history alike, was limited by few donors.

CCR7-negative CD45RA+ TemRA cells were pooled with CD45RO+ cells for CD8 memory. The data were produced by immunoSEQ multiplex PCR, yet TCRdb's version contains in-frame clones alone and is incomplete. Found here are around 320,000 clones, around 90% of them singletons; the top ten hold 15% to 20%. J is TRBJ2-7 and V is TRBV6-5; TRBD2 aligns across 7 bases. The TCR comes from a man aged 18 to 29 in good health. The sequencing sample was made of memory CD8+ T cells sorted from blood. As to subset: CD45RO+ cells pooled with CCR7-negative TemRA cells. The CDR3 nucleotides are TGTGCCAGCACCCCCGAGCCTAGCGGACGCTACGAGCAGTACTTC. This gives the protein CASTPEPSGRYEQYF.